This record looks at one T cell receptor (beta chain) sequence and its context. The DNA input per sorted-subset replicate PCR was 150 to 200 ng, corresponding to roughly 31,000 T cell genomes. Data came from immunoSEQ multiplex PCR; TCRdb stores just in-frame clones and leaves some out. Of a few hundred thousand clones detected, 95% to 98% appear once; the ten largest clones hold 0.057%. The data stem from a study of shared clonotypes between healthy human individuals. CDR3 length: 16 amino acids. Germline loops: CDR1 KGHSH, CDR2 LQKENI. The V and J ends lost 3 bases and 1 base, in that order; junction bases with no gene match: 4. All donors were healthy HIV-negative adults lacking recent acute infections or vaccinations. The donor cohort consisted entirely of Caucasian adults residing in Nashville, Tennessee. CD4+ cells underwent separation, giving CD45RA+ naive and CD45RA-negative memory subsets.

The chain recombines TRBV18 with TRBJ2-2, with 8 nucleotides matching TRBD1. Input material: naive CD4+ T cells sorted from blood. As for subset: CD45RA+ positively selected. This TCR was recovered from a woman in her thirties in good health. This CDR3 reads CASSPTGTGNTGELFF. The CDR3 coding sequence is TGTGCCAGCTCACCCACCGGGACAGGGAACACCGGGGAGCTGTTTTTT.